These 14 T cell receptor beta chains came from one sample sequenced in a study of blood T cell repertoires in COVID-19. The protocol was immunoSEQ multiplex PCR, while the TCRdb copy is restricted to in-frame clones and leaves out a portion. The repertoire holds fewer than 250,000 clones, with over 80% as singletons. The sequencing sample was made of PBMCs or T cells enriched from blood (not recorded which). The receptors come from a man in his fifties who had been exposed to COVID-19.

The genes are TRBV5-1 and TRBJ1-3; D ambiguous. This CDR3 has 13 residues. Germline values: CDR1 SGHRS, CDR2 YFSETQ. Trimming cost V 2 bases and J 2 bases, with 5 bases left between them. Here the CDR3 DNA reads TGCGCCAGCAGCTTCGGGACTGGAAACACCATATATTTT. Translated, it gives CASSFGTGNTIYF.

The chain's CDR3 is CASRSIESSYNSPLHF. For the CDR3, the DNA is TGTGCCAGCAGATCCATTGAGAGCTCCTATAATTCACCCCTCCACTTT. This chain connects TRBV28 to TRBJ1-6; D is unclear. This CDR3 is 16 amino acids long. Germline V gives CDR1 MDHEN, CDR2 SYDVKM. The V end lost 6 bases, the J end lost 0 bases, and 12 bases lay between the germline ends.

V usage is TRBV30 and J usage is TRBJ2-7, with TRBD1 matching 8 bases. This CDR3 has 17 residues. CDR1 is GTSNPN and CDR2 is SVGIG in the germline V gene (reference sequence). Unmatched junction bases numbered 15, after V lost 1 base and J lost 4 bases. The CDR3 DNA reads as TGTGCCTGGAGTGGGCGACAGGGGTTCTCAAAATGGTACGAGCAGTACTTC. Amino acid sequence: CAWSGRQGFSKWYEQYF.

J is TRBJ1-2 and V is TRBV5-1; D perhaps matches TRBD1 (5 bases). Germline V gene sequence: CDR1 SGHRS, CDR2 YFSETQ. Trimming stripped 6 bases from V and 1 base from J, with 13 bases between. The CDR3 is made up of 14 amino acids. This CDR3 reads CASTRGENNYGYTF. The CDR3 DNA follows: TGCGCCAGCACCCGGGGGGAGAATAACTATGGCTACACCTTC.

This clone showed up just a few times. CDR3 sequence reads: CASSITGLSEAFF. In nucleotides, the CDR3 is TGTGCCAGTAGTATAACAGGGCTCTCTGAAGCTTTCTTT. The chain is built from TRBV19 and TRBJ1-1; the D gene is possibly TRBD1 (6 bases). The V and J ends lost 2 bases and 6 bases respectively, with 10 bases between them. Per the germline V gene, CDR1 is LNHDA and CDR2 is SQIVND (reference sequence). The CDR3 is 13 amino acids.

The chain combines TRBV29-1 with TRBJ1-1; unclear D gene. The ends were cut back, 4 bases at V and 0 bases at J, with 12 bases in the middle. This CDR3 comprises 14 residues. The V gene's germline CDR1 is SQVTM and CDR2 ANQGSEA. The CDR3 bases are TGCAGCGTTGTATTGTACAGCTTGAACACTGAAGCTTTCTTT. Translation gives CSVVLYSLNTEAFF.

This clone was seen more than once but under ten times. The rearrangement joins TRBV5-1 to TRBJ1-1; D is unresolved. V was pared by 4 bases and J by 1 base, with 11 bases between. Germline assignment: CDR1 SGHRS and CDR2 YFSETQ. The CDR3 has 14 residues. CDR3 region: CASSPEGENTEAFF. CDR3 nucleotide sequence: TGCGCCAGCAGCCCGGAGGGTGAGAACACTGAAGCTTTCTTT. Supplemented by reference TRBV5-1 and TRBJ1-1, the full variable domain reads KAGVTQTPRYLIKTRGQQVTLSCSPISGHRSVSWYQQTPGQGLQFLFEYFSETQRNKGNFPGRFSGRQFSNSRSEMNVSTLELGDSALYLCASSPEGENTEAFFGQGTRLTVV.

The chain has TRBV6-4 and TRBJ1-2, with D possibly TRBD1 on 5 matching bases. The V end lost 6 bases, the J end lost 1 base, and 12 bases lay between the germline ends. This CDR3 is built from 14 residues. In germline, CDR1 is MRHNA, CDR2 SNTAGT. CDR3 loop: CASSPWGGNYGYTF. The CDR3 coding sequence is TGTGCCAGCAGCCCTTGGGGGGGTAACTATGGCTACACCTTC.

This chain joins TRBV5-6 and TRBJ1-1; D unresolved. Germline V gene sequence: CDR1 SGHDT, CDR2 YYEEEE. CDR3 length equals 11 residues. Trimming left V 2 bases short and J 5 bases short, with 4 bases between. Here the CDR3 reads CASSFRTEAFF. For the CDR3, the DNA is TGTGCCAGCAGCTTCAGGACTGAAGCTTTCTTT.

This chain joins TRBV29-1 and TRBJ2-7, with 8 bases matching TRBD2. Germline V gene data show CDR1 as SQVTM and CDR2 as ANQGSEA. V lost 7 bases to trimming and J lost 0 bases; unmatched junction nucleotides: 8. The CDR3 is 14 residues long. The CDR3 nucleotides read TGCAGCGCATGGACTAGCAGGAGCTCCTACGAGCAGTACGTC. Protein: CSAWTSRSSYEQYV.

Comments on this clone: A junction boundary mismatches the germline segment, possibly from a read error. The V and J genes are TRBV28 and TRBJ1-4; D gene unclear. The germline gives CDR1 MDHEN, CDR2 SYDVKM. This CDR3 comprises 13 residues. The CDR3: CASSLHGVSLVAF. The CDR3 region has the DNA TGTGCCAGCAGTCTCCACGGAGTCAGCCTTGTCGCTTTT.

The chain joins TRBV5-5 to TRBJ1-6; 7 nucleotides agree with TRBD1. Germline V CDR1 and CDR2: SGHKS, YYEKEE (reference sequence). The CDR3 runs 17 residues. V dropped 3 bases and J dropped 3; count of bases not matched to a gene: 9. CDR3 DNA: TGTGCCAGCAGCTCCCCCTCAGGGGGAATCTATAATTCACCCCTCCACTTT. Residues: CASSSPSGGIYNSPLHF.

The V call is TRBV15, the J call TRBJ1-2; 10 nucleotides align to TRBD1. V shed 5 bases and J 4 bases; nucleotides not matched to a gene: 10. Germline lookup yields CDR1 LNHNV and CDR2 YYDKDF (reference sequence). The CDR3 is 16 amino acids. In DNA form, the CDR3 reads TGTGCCACCAGCTCGGCCAAAGGACAGGGGGGCTATGGCTACACCTTC. This codes for CATSSAKGQGGYGYTF.

V gene TRBV7-9 combines with J gene TRBJ1-6; D ambiguous. V dropped 1 base and J dropped 7 bases, with 5 bases sitting between them. The CDR3 loop spans 13 amino acids. Germline V gene lookup returns CDR1 SEHNR and CDR2 FQNEAQ (reference sequence). CDR3 DNA sequence: TGTGCCAGCAGCTTAGACGCGAATTCACCCCTCCACTTT. Residues: CASSLDANSPLHF. The whole variable domain, remainder taken from reference TRBV7-9 and TRBJ1-6, is DTGVSQNPRHKITKRGQNVTFRCDPISEHNRLYWYRQTLGQGPEFLTYFQNEAQLEKSRLLSDRFSAERPKGSFSTLEIQRTEQGDSAMYLCASSLDANSPLHFGNGTRLTVT.